The T cell receptor (beta chain) described here comes from a study of T cells in Graves' hyperthyroidism and ophthalmopathy. With 0 bases removed from V and 4 bases from J, the gap between germline ends came to 16 bases. This CDR3 region has 15 residues. Germline loops: CDR1 DFQATT, CDR2 SNEGSKA (reference sequence). RNA transcripts served as the template for amplifying TCR beta CDR3 regions. TCR CDR3 regions were first amplified by RT-PCR with HTBI primers. From the multiplex PCR reads, TCRdb called clonotypes with MiXCR, one entry per CDR3 protein. This sample has 350,000 to 400,000 distinct CDR3 sequences, with 19% found just once.

This receptor was taken from a woman aged 18-30 years with Graves' hyperthyroidism. Sequencing was done on a sample of blood. The chain is built from TRBV20-1 and TRBJ2-7, with a tentative D call TRBD1 (5 bases). In DNA form, the CDR3 reads TGCAGTGCTAGAGATAGCCTTAGGGGAAGGTACGAGCAGTACTTC. Protein sequence: CSARDSLRGRYEQYF.